This entry is about one T cell receptor (beta chain). The antigen remains unidentified. One entry per CDR3 protein, called by TCRdb with MiXCR from the reads. The sample yields some 220,000 distinct CDR3 sequences, 30% to 45% seen once. This entry is derived from a study of T cell repertoires in cytomegalovirus infection. Looking at the study overall: Well-studied HLA-B-restricted epitopes and recently identified HLA-C-restricted epitopes of CMV were both used in the study. Both CMV infection and a matching HLA type were indicated by public TCR beta signatures.

V trimming: 6 bases; J trimming: 8 bases; junction bases outside the gene matches: 9. The CDR3 has 13 amino acids. In germline, CDR1 is MNHEY, CDR2 SMNVEV (reference sequence). Whole-study results and caveats: HLA-C-restricted TCR beta clonotypes specific for CMV led the ex vivo response. Using cumulative public TCR beta family frequency, the authors identified those who carried CMV together with the relevant HLA.

The sequencing here drew on CD8+ T cells from cultured PBMCs, taken from culture after CMV antigen stimulation. The sequence was collected from a human donor in good health (CMV status not recorded). Some clones in this sample may be carry-over from other donors' samples. This sequence joins TRBV27 and TRBJ2-5; 7 bases map to TRBD1. In DNA, the CDR3 is TGTGCCAGCAGGCCGGGACAGAGTTTTACCCAGTACTTC. This sequence encodes CASRPGQSFTQYF.